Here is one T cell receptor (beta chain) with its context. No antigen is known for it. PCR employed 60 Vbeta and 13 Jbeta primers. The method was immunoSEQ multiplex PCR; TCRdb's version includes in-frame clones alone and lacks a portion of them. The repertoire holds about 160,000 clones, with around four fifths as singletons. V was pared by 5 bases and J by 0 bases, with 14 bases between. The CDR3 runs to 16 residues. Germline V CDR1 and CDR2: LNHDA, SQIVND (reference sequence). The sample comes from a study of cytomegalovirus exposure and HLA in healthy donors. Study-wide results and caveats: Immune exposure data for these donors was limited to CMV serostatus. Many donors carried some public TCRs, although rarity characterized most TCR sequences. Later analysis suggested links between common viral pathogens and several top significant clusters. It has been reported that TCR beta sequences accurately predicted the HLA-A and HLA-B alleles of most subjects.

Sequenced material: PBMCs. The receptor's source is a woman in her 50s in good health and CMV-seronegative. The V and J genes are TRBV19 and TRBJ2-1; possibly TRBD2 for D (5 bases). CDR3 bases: TGTGCCAGTAGTGATTGGGGTGGGAGCTCCTACAATGAGCAGTTCTTC. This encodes CASSDWGGSSYNEQFF.